This TCR beta chain was documented in a study of blood T cell repertoires in COVID-19. Study-wide background: Whether acute or convalescent, the COVID-19 samples came from the United States, Italy and Spain. In each case, the material was cDNA or gDNA derived from T cells, B-cell-depleted T cells, or PBMCs.

This clone was seen a single time. Patients in Seattle were enrolled during active infection, then followed longitudinally. V lost 5 bases to trimming and J lost 5 bases, with 12 bases between them. This CDR3 region has 13 residues. Per germline, CDR1 SQVTM and CDR2 ANQGSEA. In the original analysis: Estimation of nucleated cell counts relied on the amplification of reference gene primers. This table comes from immunoSEQ multiplex PCR, and its TCRdb copy is limited to in-frame clones, with some not included. V, J and clone size derive from that table, while D and trimming were established from the DNA sequence. The table has tens of thousands of clones, more than 70% seen once.

J is TRBJ2-2 and V is TRBV29-1; perhaps TRBD2 as D (6 bases). This clonotype originated in a man aged 30-40 years with COVID-19, enrolled during active disease. Material for sequencing was peripheral blood. CDR3 DNA sequence: TGCAGCGTTTTTGCTAGCGAGACCGGGGAGCTGTTTTTT. It encodes CSVFASETGELFF.